Shown below are 8 T cell receptor beta chains from a single sample sequenced in a study of metastatic and nonmetastatic thyroid tumors. TCRdb re-processed the PCR reads through MiXCR. The sample contains 35,000 to 55,000 clones, under 4% of which appear only once. Every patient was untreated before thyroid surgery. Sequenced material: blood. The receptors were gathered from a female donor with papillary thyroid cancer or a benign thyroid nodule (not recorded which). Some clones in this sample may be carry-over from other donors' samples.

This clone has a count of ten or more. V usage is TRBV30 and J usage is TRBJ2-3; D perhaps matches TRBD2 (6 bases). This CDR3 region has 16 residues. Germline V CDR1 and CDR2: GTSNPN, SVGIG (reference sequence). Trimming pared 1 base from V and 2 bases from J, leaving 16 bases between. The CDR3 DNA sequence: TGTGCCTGGAGTGGGGGACTCGCGGTAAACACAGATACGCAGTATTTT. It yields the protein CAWSGGLAVNTDTQYF. Full variable domain (rest looked up from reference TRBV30 and TRBJ2-3): SQTIHQWPATLVQPVGSPLSLECTVEGTSNPNLYWYRQAAGRGLQLLFYSVGIGQISSEVPQNLSASRPQDRQFILSSKKLLLSDSGFYLCAWSGGLAVNTDTQYFGPGTRLTVL.

About this clone: A much larger clone lies a single base off, so this may be a read error. The V gene is TRBV20-1, the J gene TRBJ2-1; TRBD2 matches 10 bases. The CDR3 extends over 14 amino acids. The V gene end was trimmed by 6 bases and the J gene end by 6 bases; junction bases not matched to a gene: 8. Germline CDR1 and CDR2: DFQATT and SNEGSKA (reference sequence). CDR3 in amino acids: CSAPGTSVCNEQFF. CDR3 nucleotides: TGCAGTGCCCCTGGGACTAGCGTTTGCAATGAGCAGTTCTTC.

There are many counts of this clone. J is TRBJ2-7 and V is TRBV18; the match to TRBD1 covers 9 bases. Germline loops: CDR1 KGHSH, CDR2 LQKENI. After removal of 2 bases from V and 6 bases from J, the junction contained 11 bases not matched to a gene. This CDR3 is built from 16 residues. The CDR3 loop is CASSPATGTGFGEQYF. The CDR3 bases are TGTGCCAGCTCACCAGCTACCGGGACAGGGTTCGGCGAGCAGTACTTC.

This clone was seen many times. The genes are TRBV6-1 and TRBJ1-6; tentative D call: TRBD1 (6 bases). V lost 4 bases, J lost 9 bases, and 16 bases lay in between. CDR3 size: 15 residues. Per germline, CDR1 MNHNS and CDR2 SASEGT. CDR3 DNA: TGTGCCAGCAGTGGGTGGACAGAATCGGGTTCACCCCTCCACTTT. Encoded protein: CASSGWTESGSPLHF.

The table lists this clone with a few counts. The rearrangement joins TRBV28 to TRBJ1-6, with a weak D call TRBD1 (5 bases). Looked up from germline, CDR1 is MDHEN and CDR2 is SYDVKM. The CDR3 length is 15 residues. The V end was cut by 4 bases, the J end by 4 bases, with 11 bases between. The CDR3 region is CASSSLGRYNSPLHF. The CDR3 DNA reads as TGTGCCAGCAGTTCCCTGGGACGGTATAATTCACCCCTCCACTTT.

The chain employs TRBV19 and TRBJ2-1, with TRBD1 matching over 10 bases. The CDR3 spans 14 residues. With 7 bases clipped from V and 4 bases from J, the junction kept 4 bases outside the gene matches. Germline V lookup: CDR1 LNHDA, CDR2 SQIVND (reference sequence). The CDR3 DNA sequence: TGTGCCAGTACAGGGACAGGGGATTACAATGAGCAGTTCTTC. Translated, it gives CASTGTGDYNEQFF.

Concerning this clone: The same CDR3 also results from other DNA sequences found in this sample. The chain joins TRBV6-1 to TRBJ2-6; D remains ambiguous. Germline V gives CDR1 MNHNS, CDR2 SASEGT. With 3 bases removed from V and 0 bases from J, the gap between germline ends came to 6 bases. The CDR3 is 15 residues long. The CDR3 spells CASSEDSSGANVLTF. Here the CDR3 DNA reads TGTGCCAGCAGTGAGGATAGCTCTGGGGCCAACGTCCTGACTTTC.

This clone has just one count. This sequence joins TRBV30 and TRBJ1-3; D perhaps matches TRBD1 (6 bases). This CDR3 region has 19 residues. V dropped 3 bases and J dropped 0 bases, with 24 bases sitting between them. Germline CDR1 reads GTSNPN; CDR2 reads SVGIG (reference sequence). The CDR3 sequence: CAWRSGRGGETHSGNTIYF. CDR3 sequence (DNA): TGTGCCTGGAGAAGCGGGAGAGGGGGAGAGACCCACTCTGGAAACACCATATATTTT.